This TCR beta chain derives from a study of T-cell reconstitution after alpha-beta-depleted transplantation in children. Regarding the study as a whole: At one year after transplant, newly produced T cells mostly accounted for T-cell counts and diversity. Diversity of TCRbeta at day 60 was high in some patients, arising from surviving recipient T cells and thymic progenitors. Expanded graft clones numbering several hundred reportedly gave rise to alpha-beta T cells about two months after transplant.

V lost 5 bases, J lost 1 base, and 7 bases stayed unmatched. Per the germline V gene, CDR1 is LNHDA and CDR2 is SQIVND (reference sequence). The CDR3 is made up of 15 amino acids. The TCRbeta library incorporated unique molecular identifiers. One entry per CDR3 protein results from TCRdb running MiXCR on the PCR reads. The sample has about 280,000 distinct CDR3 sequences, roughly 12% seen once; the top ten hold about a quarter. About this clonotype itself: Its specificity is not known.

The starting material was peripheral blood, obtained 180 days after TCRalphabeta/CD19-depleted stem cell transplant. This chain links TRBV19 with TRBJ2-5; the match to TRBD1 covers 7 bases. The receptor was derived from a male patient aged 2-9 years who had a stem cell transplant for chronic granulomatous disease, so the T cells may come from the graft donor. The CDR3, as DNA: TGTGCCAGTAGTTACTTTAGGGGGCCCCAAGAGACCCAGTACTTC. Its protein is CASSYFRGPQETQYF.